These T cell receptor beta chains were read from a single sample in a study of graft-versus-host responses after intestinal transplantation. The assay was immunoSEQ multiplex PCR, and TCRdb's table has in-frame clones only and misses some. The profile shows about 100,000 clones, roughly 87% of them singletons. For these TCRs, the target antigens are not known. Specimen: unstimulated CD4+ T cells sorted from spleen or lymph node cells, collected before transplant. The receptor set was obtained from a human donor who was the organ donor for an intestinal transplant. Each CDR3 is given with its conserved first and last residue. The D gene is left open where the match is weak. Expanded clones get a size class; other rows say once, few or many, or leave the size out.

>NA|TRBD1|TRBJ1-1|TRBV5-1
TGCGCCAGCAGCTTGGAAGGGGGCACAGCTTTCTTT
CASSLEGGTAFF
>NA|NA|TRBJ1-6|TRBV5-4
TGTGCCAGCAGCCGCACCTGGACAGACAGCTCCTATAATTCACCCCTCCACTTT
CASSRTWTDSSYNSPLHF
>once|TRBD1|TRBJ2-7|TRBV5-1
TGCGCCAGCAGCTCGGGACAGCCCAATGCCTACGAGCAGTACTTC
CASSSGQPNAYEQYF
>once|NA|TRBJ1-5|TRBV2
TGTGCCAGCAGTGTTGGTCAGCCCCAGCATTTT
CASSVGQPQHF
>NA|NA|TRBJ1-1|TRBV6-1
TGTGCCAGCAGTGTCCAAGGTCGCATGAACACTGAAGCTTTCTTT
CASSVQGRMNTEAFF
>NA|TRBD2|TRBJ2-5|TRBV4-2
TGTGCCAGCAGCCAGAGGACTAGCGGGGGGAGGGAGACCCAGTACTTC
CASSQRTSGGRETQYF
>NA|NA|TRBJ2-7|TRBV5-4
TGTGCCAGCAGCGTTGACAGTTACGAGCAGTACTTC
CASSVDSYEQYF
>NA|NA|TRBJ1-1|TRBV6-1
TGTGCCAGCACCCGCTCCGGGCCTGAAGCTTTCTTT
CASTRSGPEAFF
>few|TRBD1|TRBJ1-2|TRBV6-4
TGTGCCAGCAGTGAATCGGACAGGGGGCCCTACACCTTC
CASSESDRGPYTF
>NA|TRBD1|TRBJ2-7|TRBV10-2
TGCGCCAGCACCCCGGGACAGATTATCTCCTACGAGCAGTACTTC
CASTPGQIISYEQYF
>NA|TRBD2|TRBJ2-3|TRBV7-9
TGTGCCAGCACCCTAACTAGCGGCTCCACAGATACGCAGTATTTT
CASTLTSGSTDTQYF
>NA|NA|TRBJ1-1|TRBV4-1
TGCGCCAGCAGGACGAGGACCGGTGAAGCTTTCTTT
CASRTRTGEAFF
>NA|NA|TRBJ1-5|TRBV27
TGTGCCAGCAGTCCTCTAGGCGGCGGCTCTTATAGCAATCAGCCCCAGCATTTT
CASSPLGGGSYSNQPQHF
>NA|NA|TRBJ2-3|TRBV7-8
TGTGCCAGCAGCTTAGAGGACGGGGGGCCCACAGATACGCAGTATTTT
CASSLEDGGPTDTQYF
>NA|NA|TRBJ2-3|TRBV10-1
TGCGCCAGCAGTGAACAGGGAGTAATGGATACGCAGTATTTT
CASSEQGVMDTQYF
>NA|TRBD2|TRBJ2-1|TRBV4-1
TGCGCCAGCAGCCGACTAGCGGGGGACTACAATGAGCAGTTCTTC
CASSRLAGDYNEQFF
>NA|NA|TRBJ2-7|TRBV20-1
TGCAGTGCTCCCACAAACTACGAGCAGTACTTC
CSAPTNYEQYF
>NA|NA|TRBJ2-7|TRBV7-8
TGTGCCAGCAGCTTAGTTGAAGGGATTCTCTACGAGCAGTACTTC
CASSLVEGILYEQYF
>NA|NA|TRBJ1-1|TRBV6-6
TGTGCCAGCAGTCCCCTCCCTGAAGCTTTCTTT
CASSPLPEAFF
>NA|NA|TRBJ1-1|TRBV10-1
TGCGCCAGCAGTGAGCCAGGGGAGATGGATGAAGCTTTCTTT
CASSEPGEMDEAFF
>NA|TRBD1|TRBJ1-4|TRBV28
TGTGCCAGCAGTGGGGACAGGGCAACTAATGAAAAACTGTTTTTT
CASSGDRATNEKLFF
>NA|NA|TRBJ1-2|TRBV15
TGTGCCACCAGCAGAGATGCAGGGACGAGGGATGGCTACACCTTC
CATSRDAGTRDGYTF
>NA|NA|TRBJ2-7|TRBV7-2
TGTGCCAGCAGCTTTGACTACGGGGCTACCGAGCAGTACTTC
CASSFDYGATEQYF
>NA|NA|TRBJ1-6|TRBV18
TGTGCCAGCTCAGCCAACCCCGGGGCAGCTAATTCACCCCTCCACTTT
CASSANPGAANSPLHF
>NA|NA|TRBJ2-5|TRBV4-1
TGCGCCAGCAGCCCTTTCCGAATGTGGGGGGGCCACCAAGAGACCCAGTACTTC
CASSPFRMWGGHQETQYF
>NA|TRBD1|TRBJ1-4|TRBV29-1
TGCAGCGTTGGAGGGACAGGGGACGAAAAACTGTTTTTT
CSVGGTGDEKLFF
>NA|TRBD1|TRBJ1-1|TRBV30
TGTGCCTGGATCTTAGAAAGTCAGGGGGCGGGAAAGATTGAAGCTTTCTTT
CAWILESQGAGKIEAFF
>few|NA|TRBJ1-6|TRBV7-9
TGTGCCAGCAGCCCCCGGCTCCGAGGGGATTCACCCCTCCACTTT
CASSPRLRGDSPLHF
>NA|TRBD1|TRBJ1-4|TRBV15
TGTGCCACCAGCACCTCCTTGGACAGGGCTGAAAAACTGTTTTTT
CATSTSLDRAEKLFF
>NA|TRBD1|TRBJ1-4|TRBV7-9
TGTGCCAGCAGCGCAGGACAGGGCCATGAAAAACTGTTTTTT
CASSAGQGHEKLFF
>once|NA|TRBJ1-6|TRBV30
TGTGCCTGTTCCGGGGTCTATAATTCACCCCTCCACTTT
CACSGVYNSPLHF